These 24 T cell receptor beta chains share one sample of origin, sequenced in a study of radiotherapy plus CTLA-4 blockade in lung cancer. Libraries were prepared by immunoSEQ multiplex PCR; TCRdb keeps only in-frame clonotypes and omits some of them. The sample shows more than 75,000 clones, around 87% of them seen only once. Here the sequenced sample was peripheral blood, taken from a patient treated with radiotherapy plus ipilimumab. The receptors were gathered from a human donor with non-small cell lung cancer who had stable disease on radiotherapy plus ipilimumab.

In this sample, this clone turned up once. The chain uses TRBV13 and TRBJ1-5; TRBD1 matches 10 bases. Germline V CDR1 and CDR2: PRHDT, FYEKMQ (reference sequence). The CDR3 is made up of 15 amino acids. Losses at the gene ends were 2 bases for V and 7 bases for J; bases not matched to a gene: 5. In DNA form, the CDR3 reads TGTGCCAGCAGCTTACGAGGACAGGGGGGGCAGCCCCAGCATTTT. Translated, it gives CASSLRGQGGQPQHF.

This chain links TRBV7-6 with TRBJ1-1; D remains unclear. This CDR3 contains 17 residues. The V end lost 2 bases, the J end lost 1 base, and 17 bases lay between the germline ends. Per germline, CDR1 SGHVS and CDR2 FNYEAQ. CDR3 sequence reads: CASSLLGQALENTEAFF. In DNA form, the CDR3 reads TGTGCCAGCAGCTTATTAGGGCAGGCCCTGGAGAACACTGAAGCTTTCTTT. Filled out from reference TRBV7-6 and TRBJ1-1, the complete variable domain reads GAGVSQSPRYKVTKRGQDVALRCDPISGHVSLYWYRQALGQGPEFLTYFNYEAQQDKSGLPNDRFSAERPEGSISTLTIQRTEQRDSAMYRCASSLLGQALENTEAFFGQGTRLTVV.

The V and J genes are TRBV7-6 and TRBJ2-3, with a weak D call TRBD1 (6 bases). Trimming took off 1 base at V and 8 bases at J, with 19 bases between the two ends. The germline V gene has CDR1 SGHVS and CDR2 FNYEAQ. This CDR3 comprises 16 residues. Written as DNA, the CDR3 is TGTGCCAGCAGCTTAGAAGGGTCAGGGGATACCACTACGCAGTATTTT. It codes for CASSLEGSGDTTTQYF.

The chain joins TRBV19 to TRBJ1-4; unclear D gene. Germline CDR1 reads LNHDA; CDR2 reads SQIVND (reference sequence). The CDR3 extends over 14 amino acids. Deletions cut 1 base from V and 2 bases from J, with 5 bases between. The CDR3 nucleotides are TGTGCCAGTAGTATAGCTCTGACTAATGAAAAACTGTTTTTT. Translated: CASSIALTNEKLFF.

The chain joins TRBV28 to TRBJ1-2; no firm D call. Trimming cost V 3 bases and J 2 bases, with 7 bases left between them. This CDR3 comprises 13 residues. The germline gives CDR1 MDHEN, CDR2 SYDVKM. In nucleotides, the CDR3 is TGTGCCAGCAGTTTTGACACCAACTATGGCTACACCTTC. This gives the protein CASSFDTNYGYTF.

CDR3 residues: CASSQEDTYNEQFF. The CDR3 nucleotides read TGCGCCAGCAGCCAAGAGGACACGTACAATGAGCAGTTCTTC. The chain recombines TRBV4-1 with TRBJ2-1, with a possible D match to TRBD1 (5 bases). Between the trimmed V and J ends, which lost 0 bases and 4 bases, there was a span of 7 bases. CDR1 is MGHRA, CDR2 YSYEKL, per germline. This CDR3 contains 14 residues.

The chain couples TRBV5-1 to TRBJ1-4; no clear D. Germline CDR1 is SGHRS and CDR2 is YFSETQ. The V and J ends lost 3 bases and 8 bases respectively, with 17 bases between them. The CDR3 length is 15 residues. CDR3 bases: TGCGCCAGCAGCTCGGACGGATTACGAGGGGAAAAACTGTTTTTT. Translating gives CASSSDGLRGEKLFF.

The V call is TRBV27, the J call TRBJ1-1, with TRBD1 as a possible D gene (5 bases). V was cut by 4 bases and J by 3 bases, with 12 bases left in between. This CDR3 has 14 amino acids. Germline V gene sequence: CDR1 MNHEY, CDR2 SMNVEV (reference sequence). CDR3 nucleotides: TGTGCCAGCAGTTCCGGGGGAGGGTACACTGAAGCTTTCTTT. Translated: CASSSGGGYTEAFF.

The chain uses TRBV2 and TRBJ1-5; 7 bases align to TRBD1. The CDR3 has 15 residues. Germline values: CDR1 SNHLY, CDR2 FYNNEI. After removal of 6 bases from V and 0 bases from J, the junction contained 5 bases not matched to a gene. CDR3 residues: CASSRDRDSNQPQHF. CDR3 sequence (DNA): TGTGCCAGCAGCCGGGACAGAGATAGCAATCAGCCCCAGCATTTT.

This rearrangement joins TRBV7-6 to TRBJ1-1; D may be TRBD1 (5 bases). The germline CDR1 and CDR2 sequences are SGHVS and FNYEAQ. The CDR3 sequence is 18 residues long. V lost 5 bases and J 2 bases, leaving 24 bases between the germline ends. The CDR3: CASSLRTPGGLINTEAFF. For the CDR3, the DNA is TGTGCCAGCAGCCTACGGACACCAGGAGGGTTAATCAACACTGAAGCTTTCTTT.

The rearrangement joins TRBV11-2 to TRBJ2-5; D tentatively fits TRBD1 or TRBD2 (5 bases each). The CDR3 has 17 residues. The V gene lost 2 bases and the J gene lost 0 bases, with 16 bases spanning the gap. Germline V gene data show CDR1 as SGHAT and CDR2 as FQNNGV. The CDR3 is CASSLRAPGRNQETQYF. The DNA for the CDR3 is TGTGCCAGCAGCTTACGCGCACCGGGACGGAACCAAGAGACCCAGTACTTC.

The gene calls are TRBV27 and TRBJ2-3; 12 nucleotides match TRBD2. Trimming cost V 1 base and J 4 bases; bases outside gene matches: 6. Looked up from germline, CDR1 is MNHEY and CDR2 is SMNVEV (reference sequence). CDR3 length: 17 amino acids. The CDR3 DNA sequence: TGTGCCAGCAGTTTATTTCCCGGACTAGCGGGGCCAGATACGCAGTATTTT. Translating gives CASSLFPGLAGPDTQYF.

The V and J genes are TRBV27 and TRBJ2-7; 8 bases are shared with TRBD2. This CDR3 is built from 15 residues. V shed 4 bases and J 1 base; nucleotides not matched to a gene: 6. Germline CDR1 reads MNHEY; CDR2 reads SMNVEV (reference sequence). The CDR3, as DNA: TGTGCCAGCAGTTCCCGGGGGGGCCCATCCTACGAGCAGTACTTC. This translates into CASSSRGGPSYEQYF.

The chain links TRBV5-1 to TRBJ2-3; 11 bases fit TRBD2. This CDR3 is built from 17 residues. From germline, CDR1 is SGHRS and CDR2 YFSETQ. V trimming: 0 bases; J trimming: 5 bases; junction bases outside the gene matches: 8. CDR3 coding DNA: TGCGCCAGCAGCTTGGTTGGTAGCGGGGGGGCCGGAGATACGCAGTATTTT. Its translation: CASSLVGSGGAGDTQYF.

This chain joins TRBV6-5 and TRBJ2-2; D perhaps matches TRBD1 (5 bases). Germline V CDR1 and CDR2: MNHEY, SVGAGI. V was pared by 2 bases and J by 0 bases, with 7 bases between. The CDR3 sequence is 15 residues long. CDR3 coding DNA: TGTGCCAGCAGTTACGCGGACACGAACACCGGGGAGCTGTTTTTT. Encoded protein: CASSYADTNTGELFF.

This clone was found once. The gene calls are TRBV29-1 and TRBJ1-1; possible D gene TRBD1, 6 bases. CDR1 is SQVTM and CDR2 is ANQGSEA in the germline V gene. V lost 7 bases, J lost 8 bases, and 14 bases lay in between. The CDR3 is 11 residues long. The CDR3 region has the DNA TGCAGCGGCTCTGGGGGGGCGGAAGCTTTCTTT. The encoded protein is CSGSGGAEAFF.

The V call is TRBV6-1, the J call TRBJ1-2, with 12 nucleotides matching TRBD1. The CDR3 runs to 15 residues. CDR1 MNHNS and CDR2 SASEGT come from the germline V gene. Trimming at V came to 7 bases and at J to 3 bases, leaving 6 bases not matched to a gene. CDR3 in DNA: TGTGCCAGCACCACGGGACAGGGGGCTTACTATGGCTACACCTTC. Protein: CASTTGQGAYYGYTF.

The rearrangement links TRBV28 to TRBJ2-7, with D perhaps matching TRBD1 (6 bases). The CDR3 covers 13 residues. Germline assignment: CDR1 MDHEN and CDR2 SYDVKM. Trimming took off 6 bases at V and 7 bases at J, with 16 bases between the two ends. The CDR3 here is CASRARSTGEQYF. The CDR3 DNA follows: TGTGCCAGCAGGGCTCGATCCACAGGGGAGCAGTACTTC.

V is TRBV6-5 and J is TRBJ1-2, with D possibly matching TRBD1 (5 bases). CDR1 is MNHEY, CDR2 SVGAGI, per germline. There are 14 residues in the CDR3. Trimming took 8 bases from V and 7 from J, leaving 20 bases between them. The CDR3: CASRKGSALGGYTF. DNA for the CDR3: TGTGCCAGCCGAAAGGGGTCGGCCCTCGGTGGCTACACCTTC.

This rearrangement joins TRBV28 to TRBJ1-5; TRBD1 might be the D (6 bases). The V and J ends lost 8 bases and 6 bases respectively, with 20 bases between them. The CDR3 totals 15 residues. CDR1 MDHEN and CDR2 SYDVKM come from the germline V gene. DNA for the CDR3: TGTGCCAGCTGGGAAGGGGCAGGGGATAGTCAGCCCCAGCATTTT. Residues: CASWEGAGDSQPQHF.

J is TRBJ1-2 and V is TRBV7-2, with no clear D. This CDR3 contains 15 residues. The V end was cut by 0 bases, the J end by 4 bases, with 12 bases between. Per germline, CDR1 SGHTA and CDR2 FQGNSA. As DNA, the CDR3 is TGTGCCAGCAGCTTAGCTCCGTCTTCGGTCTATGGCTACACCTTC. Translated, it gives CASSLAPSSVYGYTF.

The chain has TRBV5-4 and TRBJ2-3; no firm D call. V gave up 5 bases and J gave up 0 bases, with 10 bases separating them. The germline gives CDR1 SGHNT, CDR2 YYREEE (reference sequence). There are 14 residues in the CDR3. The DNA of the CDR3 is TGTGCCAGCAGAATACAATATAGCACAGATACGCAGTATTTT. Encoded protein: CASRIQYSTDTQYF.

This clone was observed a few times. This chain links TRBV7-9 with TRBJ2-7, with D possibly matching TRBD2 (5 bases). Germline CDR1 reads SEHNR; CDR2 reads FQNEAQ (reference sequence). Trimming removed 5 bases from V and 7 bases from J, with 21 bases in between. This CDR3 region has 15 residues. CDR3 in amino acids: CASSLPTRQHREQYF. In nucleotides, the CDR3 is TGTGCCAGCAGCCTTCCCACTAGACAACATCGAGAGCAGTACTTC.

The chain recombines TRBV27 with TRBJ1-3, with 8 bases identical to TRBD1. The CDR3 is 15 amino acids. Germline-derived CDR1 and CDR2 are MNHEY and SMNVEV (reference sequence). Trimming at V came to 3 bases and at J to 4 bases, leaving 5 bases not matched to a gene. The CDR3 DNA reads TGTGCCAGCAGTTTCACGACAGGGGCAGGAAACACCATATATTTT. Residues: CASSFTTGAGNTIYF.